One and the same sample provided the 3 T cell receptor beta chains below, sequenced in a study of T cell responses to AZD1222 COVID-19 vaccine. Produced via immunoSEQ multiplex PCR; TCRdb's table is partial and in-frame only. The profile shows around 120,000 clones, 92% of them singletons. This specimen consisted of peripheral blood, obtained 28 days after the second AZD1222 dose. The origin of the receptors is an adult who received the AZD1222 COVID-19 vaccine.

This rearrangement joins TRBV11-3 to TRBJ2-5; 7 nucleotides align to TRBD2. The V gene's germline CDR1 is SGHNT and CDR2 YENEEA. J gave up 4 bases and V 1 base, and 6 bases lay outside the gene matches. This CDR3 comprises 15 residues. CDR3 in amino acids: CASSLGRDYAETQYF. CDR3 bases: TGTGCCAGCAGCTTAGGCCGGGACTATGCAGAGACCCAGTACTTC.

In DNA, the CDR3 is TGTGCCATCAGAATAACAGGGACGAACACTGAAGCTTTCTTT. It translates to CAIRITGTNTEAFF. The genes are TRBV10-3 and TRBJ1-1, with TRBD1 as a possible D gene (6 bases). V gave up 6 bases and J gave up 1 base, with 12 bases separating them. The germline V gene encodes CDR1 ENHRY and CDR2 SYGVKD. This CDR3 has 14 residues.

V gene TRBV27 combines with J gene TRBJ2-7; no definite D call. Germline assignment: CDR1 MNHEY and CDR2 SMNVEV (reference sequence). This CDR3 has 15 residues. The V end lost 2 bases, the J end lost 0 bases, and 11 bases lay between the germline ends. The CDR3 reads CASSLGPDSSYEQYF. The DNA for the CDR3 is TGTGCCAGCAGTTTAGGTCCAGACTCCTCCTACGAGCAGTACTTC.